This record covers a single T cell receptor beta chain. Its antigen is unidentified. The PCR had 60 Vbeta and 13 Jbeta primers. Libraries were prepared by immunoSEQ multiplex PCR; TCRdb keeps only in-frame clonotypes and omits some of them. The sample lists more than 95,000 clones, roughly 72% seen once, with roughly 11% in the top ten. This sample is drawn from a study of cytomegalovirus exposure and HLA in healthy donors. Study at large: Sequencing of 150 million to 200 million T cells in an earlier analysis found 100 million or so unique TCR beta sequences.

The V segment lost 0 bases and the J segment 5 bases; nucleotides outside the gene matches: 6. Germline V lookup: CDR1 SGHRS, CDR2 YFSETQ. This CDR3 has 15 amino acids. Findings and limits, study-wide: In a later analysis, several top co-occurrence clusters appeared linked to parvovirus B19, influenza, CMV and Epstein-Barr virus. Most sequenced TCRs were rare (though some public TCRs occurred in many donors). An analysis was carried out at a later point. It showed that HLA-associated TCR beta chains were more clonally expanded than equally common non-associated chains.

Sequencing input: PBMCs. The TCR originated in a woman between 45 and 60 years old in good health and CMV-seropositive. The chain is built from TRBV5-1 and TRBJ2-7; 9 bases line up with TRBD2. CDR3 coding DNA: TGCGCCAGCAGCTTGGTTCTAGCGGGACCCCACGAGCAGTACTTC. It is translated as CASSLVLAGPHEQYF.